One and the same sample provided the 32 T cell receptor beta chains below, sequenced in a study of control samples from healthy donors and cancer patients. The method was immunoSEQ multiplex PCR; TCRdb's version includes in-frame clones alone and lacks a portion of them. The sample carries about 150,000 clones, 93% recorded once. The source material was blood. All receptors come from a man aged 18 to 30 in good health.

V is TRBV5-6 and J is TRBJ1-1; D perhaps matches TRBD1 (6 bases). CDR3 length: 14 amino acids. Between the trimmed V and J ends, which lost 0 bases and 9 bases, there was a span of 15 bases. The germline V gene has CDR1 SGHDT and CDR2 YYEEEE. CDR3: CASSLVVQGAKAFF. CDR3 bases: TGTGCCAGCAGCTTGGTAGTACAGGGCGCAAAAGCTTTCTTT.

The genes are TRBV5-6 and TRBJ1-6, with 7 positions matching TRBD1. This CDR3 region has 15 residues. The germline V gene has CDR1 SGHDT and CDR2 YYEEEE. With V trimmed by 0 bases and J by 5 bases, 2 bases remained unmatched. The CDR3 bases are TGTGCCAGCAGCTTGGCCGACAGGGATAATTCACCCCTCCACTTT. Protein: CASSLADRDNSPLHF.

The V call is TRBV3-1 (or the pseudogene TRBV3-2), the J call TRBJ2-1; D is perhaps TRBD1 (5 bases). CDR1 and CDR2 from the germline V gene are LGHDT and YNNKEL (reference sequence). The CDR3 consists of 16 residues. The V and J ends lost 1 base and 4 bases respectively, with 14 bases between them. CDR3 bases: TGTGCCAGCAGCCAAGTAGTGGGGCGATGGTACAATGAGCAGTTCTTC. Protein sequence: CASSQVVGRWYNEQFF.

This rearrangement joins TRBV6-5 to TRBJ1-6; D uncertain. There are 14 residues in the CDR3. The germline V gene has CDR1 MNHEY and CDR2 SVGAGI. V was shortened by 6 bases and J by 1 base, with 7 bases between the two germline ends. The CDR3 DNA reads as TGTGCCAGCAGCTTGGAATCCTATAATTCACCCCTCCACTTT. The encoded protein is CASSLESYNSPLHF.

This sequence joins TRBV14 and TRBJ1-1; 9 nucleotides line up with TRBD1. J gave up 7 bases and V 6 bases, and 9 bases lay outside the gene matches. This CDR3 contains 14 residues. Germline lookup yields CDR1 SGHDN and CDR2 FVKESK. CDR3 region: CASSPTGGRGEAFF. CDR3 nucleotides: TGTGCCAGCAGTCCGACAGGGGGGAGAGGTGAAGCTTTCTTT. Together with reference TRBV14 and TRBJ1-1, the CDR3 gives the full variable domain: EAGVTQFPSHSVIEKGQTVTLRCDPISGHDNLYWYRRVMGKEIKFLLHFVKESKQDESGMPNNRFLAERTGGTYSTLKVQPAELEDSGVYFCASSPTGGRGEAFFGQGTRLTVV.

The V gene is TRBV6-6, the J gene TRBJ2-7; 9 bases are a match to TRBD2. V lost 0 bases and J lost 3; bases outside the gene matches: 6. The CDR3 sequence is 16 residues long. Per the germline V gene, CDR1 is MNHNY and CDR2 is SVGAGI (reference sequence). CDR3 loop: CASSYSASGAFYEQYF. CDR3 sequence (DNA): TGTGCCAGCAGTTACTCGGCTAGCGGGGCGTTCTACGAGCAGTACTTC.

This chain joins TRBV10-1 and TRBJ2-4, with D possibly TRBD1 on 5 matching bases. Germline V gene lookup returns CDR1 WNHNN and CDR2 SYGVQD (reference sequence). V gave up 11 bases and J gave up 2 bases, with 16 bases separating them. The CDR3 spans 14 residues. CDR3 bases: TGCGCCCCGGAGCGCAGGGATTCCAAAAACATTCAGTACTTC. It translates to CAPERRDSKNIQYF.

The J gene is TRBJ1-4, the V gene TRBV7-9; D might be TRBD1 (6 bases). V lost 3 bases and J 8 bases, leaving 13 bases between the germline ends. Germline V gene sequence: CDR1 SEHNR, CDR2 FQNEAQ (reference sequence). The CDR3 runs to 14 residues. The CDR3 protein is CASSFGRGLEKLFF. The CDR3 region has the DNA TGTGCCAGCAGCTTTGGCAGGGGTCTAGAAAAACTGTTTTTT.

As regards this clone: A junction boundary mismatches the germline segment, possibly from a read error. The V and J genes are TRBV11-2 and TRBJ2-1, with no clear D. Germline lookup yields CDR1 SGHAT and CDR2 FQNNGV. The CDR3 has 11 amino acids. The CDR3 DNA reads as TGTGCCAGCAGCTTAGCGGCGCGCCCGGTCTTC. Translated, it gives CASSLAARPVF.

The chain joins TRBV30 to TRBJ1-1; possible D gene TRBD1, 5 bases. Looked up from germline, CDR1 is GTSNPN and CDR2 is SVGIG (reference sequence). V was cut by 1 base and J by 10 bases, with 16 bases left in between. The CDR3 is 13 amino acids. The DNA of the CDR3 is TGTGCCTGGAGTGGGGGGGTCGGGCGAGCAGCTTTCTTT. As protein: CAWSGGVGRAAFF.

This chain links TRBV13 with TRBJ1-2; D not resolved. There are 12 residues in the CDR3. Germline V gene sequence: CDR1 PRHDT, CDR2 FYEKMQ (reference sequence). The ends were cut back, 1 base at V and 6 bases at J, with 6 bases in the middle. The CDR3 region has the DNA TGTGCCAGCAGCTTAGACAAACATGGCTACACCTTC. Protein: CASSLDKHGYTF.

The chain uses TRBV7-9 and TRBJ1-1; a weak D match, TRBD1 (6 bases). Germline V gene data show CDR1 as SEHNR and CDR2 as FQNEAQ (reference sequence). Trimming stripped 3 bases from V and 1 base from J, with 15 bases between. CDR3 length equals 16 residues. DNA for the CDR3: TGTGCCAGCAGCTTGGAAAGGAACAGGGAGAACACTGAAGCTTTCTTT. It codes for CASSLERNRENTEAFF.

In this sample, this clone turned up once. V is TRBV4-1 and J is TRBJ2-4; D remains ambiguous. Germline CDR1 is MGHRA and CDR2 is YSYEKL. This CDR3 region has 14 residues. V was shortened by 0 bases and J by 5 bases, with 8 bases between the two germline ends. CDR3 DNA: TGCGCCAGCAGCCAAGAGGCTCTACAAAACATTCAGTACTTC. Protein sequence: CASSQEALQNIQYF.

The DNA for the CDR3 is TGTGCCAGCAGGCAGGGGGGTCCCTACAATGAGCAGTTCTTC. As protein: CASRQGGPYNEQFF. The chain employs TRBV27 and TRBJ2-1, with D tentatively TRBD1 (7 bases). CDR1 and CDR2 (germline): MNHEY, SMNVEV (reference sequence). The CDR3 spans 14 residues. V was clipped by 6 bases and J by 2 bases, with 11 bases between them.

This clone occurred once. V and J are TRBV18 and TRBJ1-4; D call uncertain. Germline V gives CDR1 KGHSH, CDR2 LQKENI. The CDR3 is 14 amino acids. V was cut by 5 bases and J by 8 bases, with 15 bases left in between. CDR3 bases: TGTGCCAGCTCATGGGCCGGAGTTGACGAAAAACTGTTTTTT. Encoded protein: CASSWAGVDEKLFF.

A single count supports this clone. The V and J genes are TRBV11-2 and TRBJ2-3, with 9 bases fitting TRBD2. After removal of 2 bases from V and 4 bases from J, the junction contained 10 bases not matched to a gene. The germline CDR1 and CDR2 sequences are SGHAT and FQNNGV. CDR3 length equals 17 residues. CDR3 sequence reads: CASSLNRLAGLADTQYF. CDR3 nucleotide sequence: TGTGCCAGCAGCTTAAATCGGCTAGCGGGGCTCGCAGATACGCAGTATTTT.

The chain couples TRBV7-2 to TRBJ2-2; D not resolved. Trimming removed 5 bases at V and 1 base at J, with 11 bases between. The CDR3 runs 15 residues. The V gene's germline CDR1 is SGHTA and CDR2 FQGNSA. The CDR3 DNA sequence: TGTGCCAGCAGCCTAACTCGAGGGAACACCGGGGAGCTGTTTTTT. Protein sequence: CASSLTRGNTGELFF.

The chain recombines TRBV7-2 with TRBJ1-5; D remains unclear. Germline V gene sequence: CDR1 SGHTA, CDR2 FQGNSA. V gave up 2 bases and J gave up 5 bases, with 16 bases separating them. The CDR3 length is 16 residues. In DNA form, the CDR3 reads TGTGCCAGCAGCTTATACCCCAAGTCAGGATATCAGCCCCAGCATTTT. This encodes CASSLYPKSGYQPQHF.

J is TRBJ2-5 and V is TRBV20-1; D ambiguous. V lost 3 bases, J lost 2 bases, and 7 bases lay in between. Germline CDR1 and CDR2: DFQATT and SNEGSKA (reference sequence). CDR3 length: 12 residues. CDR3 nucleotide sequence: TGCAGTGCTAGTCTCAGGCAAGAGACCCAGTACTTC. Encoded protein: CSASLRQETQYF.

Here the CDR3 reads CASSYWSVGAYGYTF. CDR3 DNA: TGTGCCAGCAGTTACTGGTCGGTTGGGGCTTATGGCTACACCTTC. The V gene is TRBV6-5, the J gene TRBJ1-2; D might be TRBD1 (5 bases). Trimming stripped 1 base from V and 5 bases from J, with 14 bases between. CDR1 MNHEY and CDR2 SVGAGI come from the germline V gene. The CDR3 length is 15 residues.

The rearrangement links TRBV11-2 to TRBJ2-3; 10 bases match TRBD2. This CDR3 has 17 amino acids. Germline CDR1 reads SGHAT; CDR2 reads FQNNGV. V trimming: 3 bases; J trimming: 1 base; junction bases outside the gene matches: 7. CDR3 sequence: CASSFTPGLAGTDTQYF. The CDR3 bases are TGTGCCAGCAGCTTCACCCCCGGACTAGCGGGCACAGATACGCAGTATTTT.

The CDR3, as DNA: TGTGCCAGCAGCCTGGGACAGGGAGGGATCCACGAGCAGTACTTC. This sequence encodes CASSLGQGGIHEQYF. The chain recombines TRBV7-9 with TRBJ2-7; 9 bases match TRBD1. Germline values: CDR1 SEHNR, CDR2 FQNEAQ (reference sequence). This CDR3 region has 15 residues. With V trimmed by 5 bases and J by 5 bases, 10 bases remained unmatched. Together with reference TRBV7-9 and TRBJ2-7, the CDR3 gives the full variable domain: DTGVSQNPRHKITKRGQNVTFRCDPISEHNRLYWYRQTLGQGPEFLTYFQNEAQLEKSRLLSDRFSAERPKGSFSTLEIQRTEQGDSAMYLCASSLGQGGIHEQYFGPGTRLTVT.

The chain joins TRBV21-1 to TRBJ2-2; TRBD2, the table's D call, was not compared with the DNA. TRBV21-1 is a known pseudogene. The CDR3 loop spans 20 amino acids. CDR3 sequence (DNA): TGTGCCAGCAGCACGTTTATTCGGCTATCGGGGGGGACGGCCACCGGGGAGCTGTTTTTT. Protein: CASSTFIRLSGGTATGELFF.

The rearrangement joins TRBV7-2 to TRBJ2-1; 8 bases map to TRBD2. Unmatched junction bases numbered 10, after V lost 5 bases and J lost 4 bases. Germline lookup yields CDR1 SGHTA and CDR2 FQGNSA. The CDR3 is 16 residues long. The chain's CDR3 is CASSAAGDRLYNEQFF. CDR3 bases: TGTGCCAGCAGCGCAGCGGGAGATCGATTATACAATGAGCAGTTCTTC.

The CDR3 reads CASSPRGQGARDGYTF. CDR3 nucleotide sequence: TGTGCCAGCAGCCCCCGAGGACAGGGGGCGCGTGATGGCTACACCTTC. The V call is TRBV7-9, the J call TRBJ1-2; 11 nucleotides line up with TRBD1. J lost 6 bases, V lost 5 bases, and 11 bases had no gene match. Germline V gene sequence: CDR1 SEHNR, CDR2 FQNEAQ (reference sequence). This CDR3 is built from 16 residues.

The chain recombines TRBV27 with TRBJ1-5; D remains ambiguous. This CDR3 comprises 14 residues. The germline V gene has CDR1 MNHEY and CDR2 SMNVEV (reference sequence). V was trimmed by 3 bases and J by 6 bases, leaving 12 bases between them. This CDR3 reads CASSFKGSGQPQHF. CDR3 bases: TGTGCCAGCAGTTTTAAAGGATCAGGTCAGCCCCAGCATTTT.

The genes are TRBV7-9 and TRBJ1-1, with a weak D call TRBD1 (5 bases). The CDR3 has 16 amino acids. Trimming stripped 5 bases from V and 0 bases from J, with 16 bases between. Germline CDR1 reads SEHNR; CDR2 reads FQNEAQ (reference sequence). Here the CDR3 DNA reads TGTGCCAGCAGCCCTTATGAGGGGTCCCTGAACACTGAAGCTTTCTTT. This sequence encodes CASSPYEGSLNTEAFF.

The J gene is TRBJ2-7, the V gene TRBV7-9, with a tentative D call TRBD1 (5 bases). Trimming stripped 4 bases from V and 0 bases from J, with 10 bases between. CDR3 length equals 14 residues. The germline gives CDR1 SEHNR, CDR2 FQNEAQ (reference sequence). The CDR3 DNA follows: TGTGCCAGCAGCTCACCGACAGTCTCCTACGAGCAGTACTTC. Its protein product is CASSSPTVSYEQYF.

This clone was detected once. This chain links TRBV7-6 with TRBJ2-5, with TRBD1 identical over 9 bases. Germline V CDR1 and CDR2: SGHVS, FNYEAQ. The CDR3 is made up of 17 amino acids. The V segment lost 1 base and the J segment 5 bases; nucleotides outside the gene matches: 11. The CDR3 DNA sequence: TGTGCCAGCAGCTTAGGGACAGGGGTTCGGCGACAGGAGACCCAGTACTTC. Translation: CASSLGTGVRRQETQYF.

This CDR3 reads CASSQDFGLAQQFF. The CDR3 nucleotides read TGCGCCAGCAGCCAAGATTTTGGGTTAGCTCAGCAGTTCTTC. The chain combines TRBV4-3 with TRBJ2-1; unclear D gene. Per the germline V gene, CDR1 is LGHNA and CDR2 is YSLEER. The CDR3 runs 14 residues. V was pared by 0 bases and J by 11 bases, with 14 bases between.

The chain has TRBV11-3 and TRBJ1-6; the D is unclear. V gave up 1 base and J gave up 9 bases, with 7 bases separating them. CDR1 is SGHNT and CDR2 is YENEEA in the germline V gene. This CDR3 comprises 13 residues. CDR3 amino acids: CASSLVLGSPLHF. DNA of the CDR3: TGTGCCAGCAGCTTAGTACTCGGTTCACCCCTCCACTTT.

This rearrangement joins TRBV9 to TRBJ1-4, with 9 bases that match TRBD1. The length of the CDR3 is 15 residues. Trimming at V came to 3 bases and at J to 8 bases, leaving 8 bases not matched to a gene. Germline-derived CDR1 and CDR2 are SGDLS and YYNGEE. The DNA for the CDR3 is TGTGCCAGCAGCGCAGAACAGGGGGCGGGCGAAAAACTGTTTTTT. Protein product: CASSAEQGAGEKLFF.